These 26 T cell receptor beta chains share one sample of origin, sequenced in a study of OX40 agonist ivuxolimab in advanced cancers. Sequenced by immunoSEQ multiplex PCR; TCRdb stores in-frame clones only, minus some. This repertoire shows tens of thousands of clones, about 80% found once; its top ten account for under 8.5%. This specimen was CD4+ or CD8+ T cells sorted from blood, taken in a trial of the OX40 agonist ivuxolimab. These receptors came from an adult with an advanced solid tumor such as melanoma, head and neck, liver or kidney cancer.

This clone came up a few times. The chain joins TRBV5-1 to TRBJ1-3, with TRBD1 as a possible D gene (6 bases). The CDR3 consists of 13 residues. CDR1 and CDR2 (germline): SGHRS, YFSETQ. The V end lost 5 bases, the J end lost 4 bases, and 10 bases lay between the germline ends. The CDR3 reads CASSTGGGNTIYF. In DNA, the CDR3 is TGCGCCAGCAGTACCGGGGGCGGAAACACCATATATTTT.

The chain joins TRBV5-1 to TRBJ2-7, with D possibly being TRBD1 (6 bases). Germline V gene lookup returns CDR1 SGHRS and CDR2 YFSETQ. V lost 2 bases to trimming and J lost 0 bases, with 9 bases between them. CDR3 length: 14 residues. DNA of the CDR3: TGCGCCAGCAGCTTTGGACAGAGCTCCTACGAGCAGTACTTC. Protein sequence: CASSFGQSSYEQYF. The complete variable domain, with remaining parts taken from reference TRBV5-1 and TRBJ2-7, reads KAGVTQTPRYLIKTRGQQVTLSCSPISGHRSVSWYQQTPGQGLQFLFEYFSETQRNKGNFPGRFSGRQFSNSRSEMNVSTLELGDSALYLCASSFGQSSYEQYFGPGTRLTVT.

The chain has TRBV5-1 and TRBJ2-6; D is unclear. V dropped 0 bases and J dropped 0 bases, with 7 bases sitting between them. CDR1 is SGHRS, CDR2 YFSETQ, per germline. The CDR3 runs to 16 residues. The CDR3 loop is CASSLESSSGANVLTF. The CDR3 region has the DNA TGCGCCAGCAGCTTGGAGTCGAGCTCTGGGGCCAACGTCCTGACTTTC.

The chain uses TRBV14 and TRBJ1-1; D remains ambiguous. With 0 bases removed from V and 0 bases from J, the gap between germline ends came to 14 bases. The CDR3 is 17 amino acids. Germline CDR1 SGHDN, CDR2 FVKESK. The CDR3 coding sequence is TGTGCCAGCAGCCAAGATCCCCACGGCGAACTGAACACTGAAGCTTTCTTT. Encoded protein: CASSQDPHGELNTEAFF.

The chain recombines TRBV5-4 with TRBJ1-2, with D unresolved. The CDR3 runs 15 residues. V lost 3 bases to trimming and J lost 5 bases, with 17 bases between them. Germline V CDR1 and CDR2: SGHNT, YYREEE (reference sequence). The CDR3 region has the DNA TGTGCCAGCAGCTCATCGACCTTAAGTCTTTATGGCTACACCTTC. It translates to CASSSSTLSLYGYTF.

This chain connects TRBV27 to TRBJ2-5, with D possibly TRBD1 on 6 matching bases. The CDR3 totals 15 residues. The V end lost 6 bases, the J end lost 0 bases, and 14 bases lay between the germline ends. Germline CDR1 MNHEY, CDR2 SMNVEV (reference sequence). The CDR3: CASRRQVSYQETQYF. The CDR3, as DNA: TGTGCCAGCAGGAGACAGGTCTCGTACCAAGAGACCCAGTACTTC.

The CDR3 reads CASSGDSSYNSPLHF. The CDR3 coding sequence is TGTGCCAGCAGTGGGGACAGCTCCTATAATTCACCCCTCCACTTT. The genes are TRBV28 and TRBJ1-6; 7 bases are a match to TRBD1. Losses at the gene ends were 5 bases for V and 0 bases for J; bases not matched to a gene: 1. The CDR3 covers 15 residues. Germline lookup yields CDR1 MDHEN and CDR2 SYDVKM.

The gene calls are TRBV28 and TRBJ1-3; D is uncertain. Trimming removed 5 bases from V and 0 bases from J, with 8 bases in between. The CDR3 covers 14 residues. Germline values: CDR1 MDHEN, CDR2 SYDVKM. The CDR3 loop is CASSHLSSGNTIYF. The CDR3 coding sequence is TGTGCCAGCAGTCACCTTTCCTCTGGAAACACCATATATTTT.

The chain uses TRBV7-8 and TRBJ2-1, with 9 bases that match TRBD2. The CDR3 is 20 residues long. Germline CDR1 reads SGHVS; CDR2 reads FQNEAQ. After removal of 0 bases from V and 6 bases from J, the junction contained 18 bases not matched to a gene. The CDR3 bases are TGTGCCAGCAGCTTAGCGGGGGCGGGAGGGCCTCCTTTGAGAATCAATGAGCAGTTCTTC. Encoded protein: CASSLAGAGGPPLRINEQFF.

This clone was picked up one time. The V call is TRBV5-1, the J call TRBJ1-1; D not resolved. Germline CDR1 is SGHRS and CDR2 is YFSETQ. The CDR3 has 14 amino acids. The germline V and J ends were trimmed by 1 base and 1 base, with 8 bases remaining between them. CDR3 sequence: CASSLISENTEAFF. In DNA, the CDR3 is TGCGCCAGCAGCTTGATCTCAGAGAACACTGAAGCTTTCTTT.

This clone was detected only once. V is TRBV7-6 and J is TRBJ2-7; D unresolved. V was cut by 6 bases and J by 0 bases, with 12 bases left in between. This CDR3 has 14 amino acids. From germline, CDR1 is SGHVS and CDR2 FNYEAQ. CDR3 sequence: CASSPVAFSYEQYF. As DNA, the CDR3 is TGTGCCAGCAGTCCAGTAGCCTTCTCCTACGAGCAGTACTTC.

V and J are TRBV28 and TRBJ1-1; D remains unclear. This CDR3 comprises 13 residues. V lost 5 bases and J lost 1, with 8 bases in between. Per germline, CDR1 MDHEN and CDR2 SYDVKM. In nucleotides, the CDR3 is TGTGCCAGCAGTCAAAGTCCGAACACTGAAGCTTTCTTT. Its translation: CASSQSPNTEAFF. Full variable domain (outside the CDR3, taken from reference TRBV28 and TRBJ1-1): DVKVTQSSRYLVKRTGEKVFLECVQDMDHENMFWYRQDPGLGLRLIYFSYDVKMKEKGDIPEGYSVSREKKERFSLILESASTNQTSMYLCASSQSPNTEAFFGQGTRLTVV.

The chain carries TRBV10-3 and TRBJ1-1, with a weak D call TRBD1 (5 bases). Between the trimmed V and J ends, which lost 0 bases and 1 base, there was a span of 9 bases. The CDR3 sequence is 15 residues long. Per the germline V gene, CDR1 is ENHRY and CDR2 is SYGVKD. CDR3 sequence (DNA): TGTGCCATCAGTGAGTCGAGGCAGGGGAACACTGAAGCTTTCTTT. The encoded protein is CAISESRQGNTEAFF.

This rearrangement joins TRBV7-9 to TRBJ2-7; 14 bases align to TRBD2. The V and J ends lost 3 bases and 5 bases, in that order; junction bases with no gene match: 6. CDR1 is SEHNR, CDR2 FQNEAQ, per germline (reference sequence). This CDR3 spans 16 amino acids. CDR3 protein: CASSFWTSGGRDEQYF. CDR3 nucleotide sequence: TGTGCCAGCAGCTTTTGGACTAGCGGGGGGAGAGACGAGCAGTACTTC.

The chain combines TRBV30 with TRBJ1-4, with D tentatively TRBD1 (5 bases). The CDR3 contains 14 residues. The V end was cut by 0 bases, the J end by 4 bases, with 9 bases between. Germline V lookup: CDR1 GTSNPN, CDR2 SVGIG (reference sequence). CDR3 amino acids: CAWSVQGLNEKLFF. Here the CDR3 DNA reads TGTGCCTGGAGTGTGCAGGGCCTTAATGAAAAACTGTTTTTT.

V and J are TRBV19 and TRBJ2-1; D may be TRBD1 or TRBD2 (5 bases each). Trimming took off 5 bases at V and 2 bases at J, with 16 bases between the two ends. The CDR3 runs to 16 residues. In germline, CDR1 is LNHDA, CDR2 SQIVND (reference sequence). The chain's CDR3 is CASSVRGLAPYNEQFF. As DNA, the CDR3 is TGTGCCAGTAGTGTAAGGGGCCTAGCTCCCTACAATGAGCAGTTCTTC.

Regarding this clone: The junction differs from germline at one of its ends, possibly a read error. The rearrangement joins TRBV11-3 to TRBJ2-3, with unresolved D. This CDR3 region has 13 residues. CDR1 and CDR2 (germline): SGHNT, YENEEA. The CDR3 sequence: CTSSSGPGVTQYF. For the CDR3, the DNA is TGTACCAGCAGTTCCGGACCCGGAGTAACGCAGTATTTT.

The rearrangement links TRBV12-5 to TRBJ1-1, with a weak D call TRBD1 (6 bases). Between the trimmed V and J ends, which lost 5 bases and 0 bases, there was a span of 10 bases. Germline V gene data show CDR1 as LGHNT and CDR2 as FRNRAP. The CDR3 runs 14 residues. Written as DNA, the CDR3 is TGTGCTAGTGGTGTCGGACAGCTGAACACTGAAGCTTTCTTT. Translation: CASGVGQLNTEAFF.

This clone was seen only once. J is TRBJ1-1 and V is TRBV18, with unresolved D. The germline CDR1 and CDR2 sequences are KGHSH and LQKENI. CDR3 length: 13 residues. V lost 2 bases and J lost 1, with 5 bases in between. CDR3 sequence (DNA): TGTGCCAGCTCACCAGGGCAGAACACTGAAGCTTTCTTT. Translation: CASSPGQNTEAFF.

The J gene is TRBJ1-1, the V gene TRBV10-3, with unresolved D. V gave up 4 bases and J gave up 1 base, with 10 bases separating them. The length of the CDR3 is 14 residues. Germline V gene sequence: CDR1 ENHRY, CDR2 SYGVKD. This CDR3 is CAISVQITNTEAFF. CDR3 bases: TGTGCCATCAGTGTACAGATAACGAACACTGAAGCTTTCTTT.

The genes are TRBV6-5 and TRBJ2-7; perhaps TRBD1 as D (6 bases). This CDR3 is built from 16 residues. In germline, CDR1 is MNHEY, CDR2 SVGAGI. Trimming pared 2 bases from V and 6 bases from J, leaving 20 bases between. The CDR3 DNA follows: TGTGCCAGCAGTTACGGTCGGACAGACTTAGGGCTCGAGCAGTACTTC. Its protein is CASSYGRTDLGLEQYF.

The gene calls are TRBV9 and TRBJ1-1, with no clear D. This CDR3 spans 13 amino acids. V was clipped by 0 bases and J by 1 base, with 4 bases between them. Germline V gene lookup returns CDR1 SGDLS and CDR2 YYNGEE. This CDR3 reads CASSVAGNTEAFF. In nucleotides, the CDR3 is TGTGCCAGCAGCGTAGCTGGGAACACTGAAGCTTTCTTT.

This chain joins TRBV19 and TRBJ1-2; 8 bases agree with TRBD1. Germline values: CDR1 LNHDA, CDR2 SQIVND (reference sequence). Germline trimming cut 4 bases from V and 1 base from J; bases unmatched to any gene: 5. The CDR3 sequence is 15 residues long. CDR3 nucleotide sequence: TGTGCCAGTAGTAGGACAGGGAGCGGTAACTATGGCTACACCTTC. Amino acid sequence: CASSRTGSGNYGYTF.

The rearrangement links TRBV4-2 to TRBJ2-7; D remains ambiguous. Germline V lookup: CDR1 LGHNA, CDR2 YNFKEQ. Trimming took off 2 bases at V and 5 bases at J, with 10 bases between the two ends. The CDR3 sequence is 13 residues long. This CDR3 reads CASSQSLMDEQYF. The CDR3 nucleotides read TGTGCCAGCAGCCAAAGCCTTATGGACGAGCAGTACTTC.

The V gene is TRBV6-5, the J gene TRBJ2-7; 8 nucleotides line up with TRBD2. The CDR3 runs 15 residues. CDR1 and CDR2 (germline): MNHEY, SVGAGI. V lost 2 bases to trimming and J lost 1 base; unmatched junction nucleotides: 4. CDR3 loop: CASSYTGGDSYEQYF. The CDR3 region has the DNA TGTGCCAGCAGTTACACGGGAGGGGATTCCTACGAGCAGTACTTC.

The V and J genes are TRBV5-4 and TRBJ2-3, with 7 bases lining up with TRBD2. This CDR3 has 15 residues. CDR1 is SGHNT, CDR2 YYREEE, per germline (reference sequence). The V and J ends lost 1 base and 2 bases, in that order; junction bases with no gene match: 4. CDR3 sequence (DNA): TGTGCCAGCAGCTTGTGGGGGGGATTCACAGATACGCAGTATTTT. Translation: CASSLWGGFTDTQYF.